This T cell receptor (beta chain) appears in the sequencing data of a study of CD8+ T cells in alopecia areata. Treatment here: oral pan-JAK inhibitor, 5-10 mg twice daily. The CDR3 extends over 17 amino acids. V lost 6 bases, J lost 0 bases, and 17 bases lay in between. Germline values: CDR1 MNHEY, CDR2 SMNVEV (reference sequence). Once RNA had been extracted, it was reverse transcribed into cDNA to act as the sequencing template. Profiling relied on immunoSEQ multiplex PCR, and the TCRdb table lists in-frame clones only, not all of them. The sample holds about 180,000 clones, roughly 53% seen once. The rearrangement uses TRBV27 and TRBJ2-2; unclear D gene. The sequences come from CD8+ T cells sorted from blood, collected at week 24, from a patient treated with tofacitinib. The TCR was taken from a human donor with alopecia areata. The CDR3 sequence: CASSPTRPGPNTGELFF. In nucleotides, the CDR3 is TGTGCCAGCAGCCCCACCCGCCCCGGACCGAACACCGGGGAGCTGTTTTTT.